The clone carrying this T cell receptor beta chain has a single count. Its antigen is currently unknown. The data belong to a study of shared clonotypes between healthy human individuals. Assay: immunoSEQ multiplex PCR; the TCRdb copy retains only in-frame clones and omits some. The data hold about 2,200,000 clones, with 90% to 95% observed a single time. CDR1 and CDR2 from the germline V gene are SGHDT and YYEEEE. V was pared by 4 bases and J by 0 bases, with 18 bases between. This CDR3 has 17 residues. Naive CD8 cells lacked CD45RO and underwent positive selection for CCR7, leaving out terminally differentiated effector memory CD45RA+ cells. The study's findings and limits: Generally, estimated richness proved larger in naive subsets than it did in memory subsets.

This receptor was obtained from a man between 18 and 35 years old in good health. Some clones in this sample may be carry-over from other donors' samples. J is TRBJ2-3 and V is TRBV5-6; no clear D. Source material: naive CD8+ T cells from PBMCs. The CDR3 sequence: CASSGLGGPRSTDTQYF. The CDR3, as DNA: TGTGCCAGCAGCGGCCTGGGCGGCCCTCGTAGCACAGATACGCAGTATTTT.